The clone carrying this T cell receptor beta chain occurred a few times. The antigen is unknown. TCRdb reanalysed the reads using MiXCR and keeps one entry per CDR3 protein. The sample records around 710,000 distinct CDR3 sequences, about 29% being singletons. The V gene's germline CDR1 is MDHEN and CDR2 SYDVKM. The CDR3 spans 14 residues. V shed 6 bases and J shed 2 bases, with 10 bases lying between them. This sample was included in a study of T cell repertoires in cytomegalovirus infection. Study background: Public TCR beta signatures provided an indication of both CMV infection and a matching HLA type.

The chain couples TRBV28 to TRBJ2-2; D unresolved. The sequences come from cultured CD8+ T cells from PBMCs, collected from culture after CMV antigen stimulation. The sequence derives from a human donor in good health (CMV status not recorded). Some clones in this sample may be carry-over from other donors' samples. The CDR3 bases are TGTGCCAGCAGGCTGGAACCTAACACCGGGGAGCTGTTTTTT. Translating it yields CASRLEPNTGELFF. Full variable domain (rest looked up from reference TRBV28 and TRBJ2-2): DVKVTQSSRYLVKRTGEKVFLECVQDMDHENMFWYRQDPGLGLRLIYFSYDVKMKEKGDIPEGYSVSREKKERFSLILESASTNQTSMYLCASRLEPNTGELFFGEGSRLTVL.